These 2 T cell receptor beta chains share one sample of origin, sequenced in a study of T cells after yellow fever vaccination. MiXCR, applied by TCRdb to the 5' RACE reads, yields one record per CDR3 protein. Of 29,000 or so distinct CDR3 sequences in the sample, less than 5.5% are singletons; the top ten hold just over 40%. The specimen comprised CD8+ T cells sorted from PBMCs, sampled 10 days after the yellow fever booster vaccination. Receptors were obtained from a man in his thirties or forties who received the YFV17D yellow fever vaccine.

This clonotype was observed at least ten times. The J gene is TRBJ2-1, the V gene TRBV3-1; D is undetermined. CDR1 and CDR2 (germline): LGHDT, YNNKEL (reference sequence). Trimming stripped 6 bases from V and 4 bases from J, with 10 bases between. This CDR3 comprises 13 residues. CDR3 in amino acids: CASSPSTYNEQFF. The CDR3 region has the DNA TGTGCCAGCAGTCCCTCTACTTACAATGAGCAGTTCTTC.

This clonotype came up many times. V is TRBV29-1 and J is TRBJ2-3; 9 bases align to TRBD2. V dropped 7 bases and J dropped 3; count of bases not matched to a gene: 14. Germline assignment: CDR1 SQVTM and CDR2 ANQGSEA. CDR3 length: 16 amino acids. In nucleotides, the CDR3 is TGCAGCGGTGCAGGATGGACTAGCGAAAGGACAGATACGCAGTATTTT. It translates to CSGAGWTSERTDTQYF.